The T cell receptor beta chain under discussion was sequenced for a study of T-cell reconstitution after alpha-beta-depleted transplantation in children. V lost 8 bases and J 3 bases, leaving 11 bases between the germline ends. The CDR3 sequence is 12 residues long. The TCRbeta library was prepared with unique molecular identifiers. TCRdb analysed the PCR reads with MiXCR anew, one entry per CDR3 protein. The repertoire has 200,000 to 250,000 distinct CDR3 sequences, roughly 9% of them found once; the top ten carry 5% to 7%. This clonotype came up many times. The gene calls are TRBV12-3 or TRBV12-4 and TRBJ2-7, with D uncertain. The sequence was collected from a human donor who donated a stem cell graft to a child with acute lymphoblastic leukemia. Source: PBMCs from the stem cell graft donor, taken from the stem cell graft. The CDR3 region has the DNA TGTGCCAGCGGGTTGAGAGGCTACGAGCAGTACTTC. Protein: CASGLRGYEQYF.